These T cell receptor beta chains were read from a single sample in a study of T cell responses to AZD1222 COVID-19 vaccine. This table comes from immunoSEQ multiplex PCR, and its TCRdb copy is limited to in-frame clones, with some not included. The table records a few hundred thousand clones, more than 85% of them present only once. The sample consisted of peripheral blood, taken on day 0 of AZD1222 vaccination. Receptors were obtained from an adult in good health. The CDR3 runs from the conserved cysteine through the conserved F or W. D genes are given only for firm matches. For some rows the clone size is stated as once, few or many, or as a class when expanded; others skip it.

. . TRBJ1-5 TRBV28 CASSGDNQPQHF TGTGCCAGCAGTGGCGATAATCAGCCCCAGCATTTT
. . TRBJ2-1 TRBV12-5 CASGEQNEQFF TGTGCTAGTGGTGAACAAAATGAGCAGTTCTTC
few . TRBJ2-7 TRBV7-8 CASSLRHSILYEQYF TGTGCCAGCAGCTTAAGGCACAGCATTCTCTACGAGCAGTACTTC
. . TRBJ1-1 TRBV28 CASSSPQTLGAEAFF TGTGCCAGCAGTTCTCCTCAGACCCTGGGCGCTGAAGCTTTCTTT
. . TRBJ1-2 TRBV18 CASSPGGGSGYGYTF TGTGCCAGCTCACCAGGCGGGGGCTCGGGCTATGGCTACACCTTC
. . TRBJ2-1 TRBV21-1 CASTYWTGGNEQFF TGTGCCAGCACCTATTGGACAGGGGGGAATGAGCAGTTCTTC
once . TRBJ2-3 TRBV9 CASSVARVSDTQYF TGTGCCAGCAGCGTAGCGCGGGTATCAGATACGCAGTATTTT
once . TRBJ2-5 TRBV7-2 CASRSGFPQETQYF TGTGCCAGCAGGTCAGGGTTTCCCCAAGAGACCCAGTACTTC
. . TRBJ1-2 TRBV16 CASSNGGAGGVSYGYTF TGTGCCAGCAGCAATGGCGGTGCGGGAGGGGTGAGCTATGGCTACACCTTC
once . TRBJ2-7 TRBV7-9 CASRPGGAYEQYF TGTGCCAGCAGGCCTGGAGGTGCCTACGAGCAGTACTTC
. . TRBJ2-3 TRBV15 CATTRRGTDTQYF TGTGCCACCACCAGAAGGGGCACAGATACGCAGTATTTT
. TRBD2 TRBJ2-3 TRBV29-1 CSTQGDLSGGSVDTQYF TGCAGCACCCAAGGAGATCTCAGCGGGGGGTCGGTAGATACGCAGTATTTT
. TRBD1 TRBJ2-5 TRBV15 CATSTRQGGTETQYF TGTGCCACCAGCACCCGACAGGGGGGAACAGAGACCCAGTACTTC
. . TRBJ2-1 TRBV28 CASTTYRDEQFF TGTGCCAGCACCACCTACAGGGATGAGCAGTTCTTC
. TRBD2 TRBJ2-1 TRBV10-3 CAISADGTNYNEQFF TGTGCCATCAGTGCCGATGGGACTAACTACAATGAGCAGTTCTTC
. . TRBJ1-1 TRBV5-1 CASSLARANTEAFF TGCGCCAGCAGCTTGGCACGAGCGAACACTGAAGCTTTCTTT
. . TRBJ1-1 TRBV24-1 CATSAAGKNTEAFF TGTGCCACCAGTGCTGCTGGCAAGAACACTGAAGCTTTCTTT
once . TRBJ1-2 TRBV18 CASSPQDRGKDYGYTF TGTGCCAGCTCACCCCAAGACCGGGGAAAAGACTATGGCTACACCTTC
. . TRBJ1-1 TRBV29-1 CSVGAFTGNTEAFF TGCAGCGTTGGGGCCTTTACAGGTAACACTGAAGCTTTCTTT
. TRBD1 TRBJ2-5 TRBV28 CASSLIGRGLETQYF TGTGCCAGCAGTTTAATCGGCAGGGGGCTGGAGACCCAGTACTTC
. . TRBJ2-2 TRBV3-1/TRBV3-2 CASSLNTGELFF TGTGCCAGCAGCCTGAACACCGGGGAGCTGTTTTTT
. . TRBJ1-2 TRBV6-2/TRBV6-3 CASSRALRATF TGTGCCAGCAGTCGAGCCCTCAGGGCCACCTTC
. . TRBJ1-1 TRBV28 CASMDRGWVEAFF TGTGCCAGCATGGACCGAGGATGGGTAGAAGCTTTCTTT
. . TRBJ2-7 TRBV5-4 CASSSSGEQYF TGTGCCAGCAGCTCGTCGGGCGAGCAGTACTTC
. TRBD1 TRBJ2-7 TRBV6-5 CASTDGGQGFYEQYF TGTGCCAGCACCGACGGGGGACAGGGTTTCTACGAGCAGTACTTC
. . TRBJ2-6 TRBV5-4 CASSSTGMSGANVLTF TGTGCCAGCAGCTCGACCGGAATGTCTGGGGCCAACGTCCTGACTTTC
. . TRBJ1-1 TRBV7-9 CASSLGGVGNTEAFF TGTGCCAGCAGCTTAGGAGGGGTAGGGAACACTGAAGCTTTCTTT
. . TRBJ2-1 TRBV28 CASSRAANEQFF TGTGCCAGCAGTCGGGCCGCCAATGAGCAGTTCTTC
. . TRBJ2-6 TRBV19 CASSIDRIQRSGANVLTF TGTGCCAGTAGTATAGATCGAATCCAGCGCTCTGGGGCCAACGTCCTGACTTTC
once TRBD2 TRBJ2-5 TRBV7-2 CASSLDSGTSGSGETQYF TGTGCCAGCAGCTTAGATTCTGGGACTAGCGGGAGTGGAGAGACCCAGTACTTC
. . TRBJ1-1 TRBV7-9 CASSFSVDTEAFF TGTGCCAGCAGCTTTTCAGTGGACACTGAAGCTTTCTTT
. . TRBJ1-6 TRBV6-5 CASSPPGAALGALHF TGTGCCAGCAGCCCCCCGGGAGCCGCCCTTGGGGCCCTCCACTTT